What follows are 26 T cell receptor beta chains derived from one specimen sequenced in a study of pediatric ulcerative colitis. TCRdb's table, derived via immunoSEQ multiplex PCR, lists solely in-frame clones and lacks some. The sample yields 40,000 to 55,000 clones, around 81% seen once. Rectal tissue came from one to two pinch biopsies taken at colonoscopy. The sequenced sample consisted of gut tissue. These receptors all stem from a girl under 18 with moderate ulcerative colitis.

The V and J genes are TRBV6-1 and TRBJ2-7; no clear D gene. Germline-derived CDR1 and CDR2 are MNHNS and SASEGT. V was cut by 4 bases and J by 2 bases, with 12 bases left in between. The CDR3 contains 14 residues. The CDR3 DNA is TGTGCCAGCAGTGTGGACGACCGGACCTACGAGCAGTACTTC. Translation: CASSVDDRTYEQYF.

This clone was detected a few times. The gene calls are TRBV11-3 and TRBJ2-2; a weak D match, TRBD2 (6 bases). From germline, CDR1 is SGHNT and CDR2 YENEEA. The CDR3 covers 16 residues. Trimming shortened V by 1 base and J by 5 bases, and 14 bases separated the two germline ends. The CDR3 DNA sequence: TGTGCCAGCAGCTTAGGGTTCGGGAGTAGGACCGGGGAGCTGTTTTTT. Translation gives CASSLGFGSRTGELFF.

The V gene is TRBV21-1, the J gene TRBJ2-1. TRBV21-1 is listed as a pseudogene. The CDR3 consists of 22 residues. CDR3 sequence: CASSKDRAHTHRFVKHINEQFF. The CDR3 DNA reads TGTGCCAGCAGCAAAGACCGGGCCCATACCCACCGGTTCGTCAAACACATAAATGAGCAGTTCTTC.

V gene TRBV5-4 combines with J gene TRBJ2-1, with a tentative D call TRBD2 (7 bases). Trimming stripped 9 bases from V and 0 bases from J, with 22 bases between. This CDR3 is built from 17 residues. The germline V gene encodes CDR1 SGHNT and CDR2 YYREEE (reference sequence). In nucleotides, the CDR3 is TGTGCCATCTCCTCGGGCGCGGGGGCTAGCTCCTACAATGAGCAGTTCTTC. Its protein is CAISSGAGASSYNEQFF. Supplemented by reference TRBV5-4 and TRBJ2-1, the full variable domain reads ETGVTQSPTHLIKTRGQQVTLRCSSQSGHNTVSWYQQALGQGPQFIFQYYREEENGRGNFPPRFSGLQFPNYSSELNVNALELDDSALYLCAISSGAGASSYNEQFFGPGTRLTVL.

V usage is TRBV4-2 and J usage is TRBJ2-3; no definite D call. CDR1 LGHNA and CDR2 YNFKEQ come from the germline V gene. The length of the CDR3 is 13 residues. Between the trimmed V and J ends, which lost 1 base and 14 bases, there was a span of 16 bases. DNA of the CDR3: TGTGCCAGCAGCCAAGTACTCCCGGCCCAAGCGTATTTT. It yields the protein CASSQVLPAQAYF.

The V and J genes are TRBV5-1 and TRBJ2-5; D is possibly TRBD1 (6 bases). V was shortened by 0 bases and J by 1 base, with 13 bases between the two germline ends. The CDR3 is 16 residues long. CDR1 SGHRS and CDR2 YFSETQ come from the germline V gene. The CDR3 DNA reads TGCGCCAGCAGCTTGGGTGGACAGACGATCCAAGAGACCCAGTACTTC. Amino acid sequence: CASSLGGQTIQETQYF.

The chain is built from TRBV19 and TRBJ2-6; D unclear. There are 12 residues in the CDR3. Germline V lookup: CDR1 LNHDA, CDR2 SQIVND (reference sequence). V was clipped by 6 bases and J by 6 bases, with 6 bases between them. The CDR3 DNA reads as TGTGCCAGTAGCGCCCAGGCCAACGTCCTGACTTTC. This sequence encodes CASSAQANVLTF.

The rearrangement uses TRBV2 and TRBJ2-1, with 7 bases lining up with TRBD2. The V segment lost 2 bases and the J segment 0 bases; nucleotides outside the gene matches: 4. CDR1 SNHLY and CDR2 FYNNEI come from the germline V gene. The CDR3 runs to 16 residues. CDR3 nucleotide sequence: TGTGCCAGCAGTGAACTAGCGGATAGCTCCTACAATGAGCAGTTCTTC. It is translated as CASSELADSSYNEQFF.

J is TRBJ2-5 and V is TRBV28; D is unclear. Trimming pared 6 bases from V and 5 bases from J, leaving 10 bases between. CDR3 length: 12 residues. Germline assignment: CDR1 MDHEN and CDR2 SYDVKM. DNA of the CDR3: TGTGCCAGCAGCCACGTCCGGGAGACCCAGTACTTC. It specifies CASSHVRETQYF.

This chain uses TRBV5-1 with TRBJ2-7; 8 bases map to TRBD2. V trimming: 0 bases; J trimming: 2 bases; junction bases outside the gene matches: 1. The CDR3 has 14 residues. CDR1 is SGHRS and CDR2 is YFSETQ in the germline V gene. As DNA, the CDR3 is TGCGCCAGCAGCTTGGGACTAGCGACCTACGAGCAGTACTTC. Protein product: CASSLGLATYEQYF.

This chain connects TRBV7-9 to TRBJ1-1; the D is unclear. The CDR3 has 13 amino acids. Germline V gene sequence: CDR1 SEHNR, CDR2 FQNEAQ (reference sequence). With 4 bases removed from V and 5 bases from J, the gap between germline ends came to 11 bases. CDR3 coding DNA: TGTGCCAGCAGCTCCTCCCTTGGGACTGAAGCTTTCTTT. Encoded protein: CASSSSLGTEAFF. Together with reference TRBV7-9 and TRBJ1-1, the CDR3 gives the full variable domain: DTGVSQNPRHKITKRGQNVTFRCDPISEHNRLYWYRQTLGQGPEFLTYFQNEAQLEKSRLLSDRFSAERPKGSFSTLEIQRTEQGDSAMYLCASSSSLGTEAFFGQGTRLTVV.

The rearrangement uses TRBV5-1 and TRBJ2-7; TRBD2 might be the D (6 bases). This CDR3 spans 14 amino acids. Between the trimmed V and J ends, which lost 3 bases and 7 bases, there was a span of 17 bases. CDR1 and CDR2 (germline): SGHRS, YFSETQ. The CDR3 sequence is CASSSTGLPREQYF. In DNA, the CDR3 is TGCGCCAGCAGCTCTACTGGACTACCAAGGGAGCAGTACTTC. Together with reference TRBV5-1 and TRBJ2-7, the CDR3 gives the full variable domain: KAGVTQTPRYLIKTRGQQVTLSCSPISGHRSVSWYQQTPGQGLQFLFEYFSETQRNKGNFPGRFSGRQFSNSRSEMNVSTLELGDSALYLCASSSTGLPREQYFGPGTRLTVT.

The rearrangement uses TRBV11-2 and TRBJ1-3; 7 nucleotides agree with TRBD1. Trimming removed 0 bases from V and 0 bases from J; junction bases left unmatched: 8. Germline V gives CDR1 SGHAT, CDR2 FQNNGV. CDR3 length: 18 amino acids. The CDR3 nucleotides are TGTGCCAGCAGCTTAGATCCGAGAGGGGGCCTCTCTGGAAACACCATATATTTT. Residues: CASSLDPRGGLSGNTIYF.

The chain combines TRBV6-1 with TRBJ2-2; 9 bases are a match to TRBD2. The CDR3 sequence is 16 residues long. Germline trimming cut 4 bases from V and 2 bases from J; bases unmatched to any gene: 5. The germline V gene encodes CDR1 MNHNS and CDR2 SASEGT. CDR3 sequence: CASSARGGANTGELFF. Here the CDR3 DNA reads TGTGCCAGCAGTGCCCGCGGGGGGGCCAACACCGGGGAGCTGTTTTTT.

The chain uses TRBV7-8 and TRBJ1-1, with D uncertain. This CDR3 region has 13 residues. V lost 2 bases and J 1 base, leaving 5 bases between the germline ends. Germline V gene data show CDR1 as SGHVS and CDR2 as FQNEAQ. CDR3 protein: CASSLSRNTEAFF. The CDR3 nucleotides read TGTGCCAGCAGCTTATCCAGGAACACTGAAGCTTTCTTT.

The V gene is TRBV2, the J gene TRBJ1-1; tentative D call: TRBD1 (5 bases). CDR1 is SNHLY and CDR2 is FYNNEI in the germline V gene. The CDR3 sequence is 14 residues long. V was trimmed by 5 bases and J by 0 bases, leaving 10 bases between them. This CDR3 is CASSRQSMNTEAFF. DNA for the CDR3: TGTGCCAGCAGTAGACAGAGCATGAACACTGAAGCTTTCTTT.

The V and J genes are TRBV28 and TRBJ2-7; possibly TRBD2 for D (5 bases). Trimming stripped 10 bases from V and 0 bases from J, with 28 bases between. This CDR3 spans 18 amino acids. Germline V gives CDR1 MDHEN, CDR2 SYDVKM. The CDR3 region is CATNPNSMVVGNSYEQYF. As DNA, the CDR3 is TGTGCCACCAACCCAAATTCCATGGTCGTCGGGAACTCCTACGAGCAGTACTTC.

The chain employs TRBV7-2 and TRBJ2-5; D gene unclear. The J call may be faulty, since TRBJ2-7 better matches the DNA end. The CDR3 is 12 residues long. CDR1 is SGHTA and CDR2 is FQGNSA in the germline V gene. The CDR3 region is CASSRMAYEQYF. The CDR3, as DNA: TGTGCCAGCAGCCGCATGGCATACGAGCAGTACTTC.

For the CDR3, the DNA is TGCAGCGCCGGACAGGGGTTGGACAAAAACATTCAGTACTTC. Translated: CSAGQGLDKNIQYF. The V call is TRBV29-1, the J call TRBJ2-4; 9 positions match TRBD1. CDR3 length: 14 residues. Germline V gene lookup returns CDR1 SQVTM and CDR2 ANQGSEA. After removal of 7 bases from V and 3 bases from J, the junction contained 7 bases not matched to a gene.

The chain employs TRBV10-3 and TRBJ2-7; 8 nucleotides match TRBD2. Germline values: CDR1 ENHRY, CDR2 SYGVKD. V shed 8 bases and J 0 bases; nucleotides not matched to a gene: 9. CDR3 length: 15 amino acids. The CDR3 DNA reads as TGTGCCATCGGGGGATTAGCGGGGAGCTCCTACGAGCAGTACTTC. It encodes CAIGGLAGSSYEQYF.

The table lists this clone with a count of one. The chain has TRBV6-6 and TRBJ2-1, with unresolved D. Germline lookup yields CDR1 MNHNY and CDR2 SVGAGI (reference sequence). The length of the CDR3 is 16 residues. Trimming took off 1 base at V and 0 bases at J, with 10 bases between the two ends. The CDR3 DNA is TGTGCCAGCAGTTACTTTCTCTTTAGCTCCTACAATGAGCAGTTCTTC. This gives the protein CASSYFLFSSYNEQFF.

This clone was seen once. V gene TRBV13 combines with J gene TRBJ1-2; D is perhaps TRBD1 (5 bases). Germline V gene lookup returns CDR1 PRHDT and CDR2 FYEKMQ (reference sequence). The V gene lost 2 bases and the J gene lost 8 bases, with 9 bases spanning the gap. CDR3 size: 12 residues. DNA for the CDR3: TGTGCCAGCAGCTTACCGGGGGAAGGCTACACCTTC. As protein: CASSLPGEGYTF.

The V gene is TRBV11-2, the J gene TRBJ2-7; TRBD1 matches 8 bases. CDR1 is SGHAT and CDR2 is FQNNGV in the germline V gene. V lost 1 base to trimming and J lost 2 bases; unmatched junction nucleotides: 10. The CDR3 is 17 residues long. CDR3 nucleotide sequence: TGTGCCAGCAGCTTAGTTTCTGGGACAGGAAAAACCTACGAGCAGTACTTC. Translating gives CASSLVSGTGKTYEQYF.

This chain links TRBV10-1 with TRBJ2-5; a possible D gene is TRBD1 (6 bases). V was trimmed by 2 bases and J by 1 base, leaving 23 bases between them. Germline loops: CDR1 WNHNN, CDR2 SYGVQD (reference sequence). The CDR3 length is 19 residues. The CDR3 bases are TGCGCCAGCAGTGAGCCAACACCCCTCATACAGGGCCGCCAAGAGACCCAGTACTTC. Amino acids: CASSEPTPLIQGRQETQYF.

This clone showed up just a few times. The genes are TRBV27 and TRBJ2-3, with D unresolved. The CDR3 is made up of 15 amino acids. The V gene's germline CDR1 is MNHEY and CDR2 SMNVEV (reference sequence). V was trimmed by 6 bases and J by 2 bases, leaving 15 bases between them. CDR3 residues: CASSFSRVATDTQYF. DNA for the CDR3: TGTGCCAGCAGCTTTAGTAGGGTAGCCACAGATACGCAGTATTTT.

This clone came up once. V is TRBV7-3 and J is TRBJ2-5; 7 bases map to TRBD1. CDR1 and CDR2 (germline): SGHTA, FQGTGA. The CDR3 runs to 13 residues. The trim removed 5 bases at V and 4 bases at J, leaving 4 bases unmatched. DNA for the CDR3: TGTGCCAGCAGCCCGACAGGGCTAGAGACCCAGTACTTC. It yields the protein CASSPTGLETQYF. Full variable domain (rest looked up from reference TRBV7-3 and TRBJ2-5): GAGVSQTPSNKVTEKGKYVELRCDPISGHTALYWYRQSLGQGPEFLIYFQGTGAADDSGLPNDRFFAVRPEGSVSTLKIQRTERGDSAVYLCASSPTGLETQYFGPGTRLLVL.